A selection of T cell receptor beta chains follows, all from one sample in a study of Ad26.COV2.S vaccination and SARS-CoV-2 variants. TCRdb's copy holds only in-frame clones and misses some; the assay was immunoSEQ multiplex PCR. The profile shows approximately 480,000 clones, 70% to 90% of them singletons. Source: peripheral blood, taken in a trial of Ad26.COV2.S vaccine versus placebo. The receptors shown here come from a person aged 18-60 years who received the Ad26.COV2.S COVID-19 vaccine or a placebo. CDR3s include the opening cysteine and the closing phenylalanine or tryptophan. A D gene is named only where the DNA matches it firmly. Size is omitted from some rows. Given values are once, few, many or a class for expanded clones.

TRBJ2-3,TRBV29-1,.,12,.,TGCAGCGTTGACACAGCTGGAGATACGCAGTATTTT,CSVDTAGDTQYF
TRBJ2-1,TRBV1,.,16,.,TGCACCAGCAGCCAAGGAAACAGGGGGGATACACTGTTGCTCTTCTTC,CTSSQGNRGDTLLLFF
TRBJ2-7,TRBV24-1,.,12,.,TGTGCCACCAGTGATTCCCGGTCAGAGCAGTACTTC,CATSDSRSEQYF
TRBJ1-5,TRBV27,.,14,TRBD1,TGTGCCAGCAGTGTTGACAGGGGGCATCAGCCCCAGCATTTT,CASSVDRGHQPQHF
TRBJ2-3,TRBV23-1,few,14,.,TGCGCCAGCCGCGGGCGGTTTGGCACAGATACGCAGTATTTT,CASRGRFGTDTQYF
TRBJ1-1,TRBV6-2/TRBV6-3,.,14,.,TGTGCCAGCACCCCGCCGGGGGTTAGTACTGAAGCTTTCTTT,CASTPPGVSTEAFF
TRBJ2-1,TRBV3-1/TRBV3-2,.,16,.,TGTGCCAGCAGCCAAGGGCTACTCGTCACCTACAATGAGCAGTTCTTC,CASSQGLLVTYNEQFF
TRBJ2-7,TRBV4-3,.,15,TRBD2,TGCGCCAGCAGCCAAGTGGTAGCGGGAGGCGGCGAGCAGTACTTC,CASSQVVAGGGEQYF
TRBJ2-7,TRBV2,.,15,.,TGTGCCAGCAGTCCACCTGGACAGACTAGGGACGAGCAGTACTTC,CASSPPGQTRDEQYF
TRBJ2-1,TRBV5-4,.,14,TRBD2,TGTGCCAGCAGGGGACTAGCGGAGGGGAATGAGCAGTTCTTC,CASRGLAEGNEQFF
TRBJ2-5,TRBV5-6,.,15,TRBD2,TGTGCCAGCAGCTTGAGATCGGGAGGAGGGGAGACCCAGTACTTC,CASSLRSGGGETQYF
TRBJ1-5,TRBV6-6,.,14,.,TGTGCCAGCAGTTACTTGGACAGCAATCAGCCCCAGCATTTT,CASSYLDSNQPQHF
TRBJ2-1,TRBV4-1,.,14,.,TGCGCCAGCAGCCAAGAACCCACCATCTTCGAGCAGTTCTTC,CASSQEPTIFEQFF
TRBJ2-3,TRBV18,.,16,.,TGTGCCAGCTCATTTGCGGGGACAATCCCCACAGATACGCAGTATTTT,CASSFAGTIPTDTQYF
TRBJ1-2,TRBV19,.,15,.,TGTGCCAGTAGTACTCTCGACGGACCGGCCTATGGCTACACCTTC,CASSTLDGPAYGYTF
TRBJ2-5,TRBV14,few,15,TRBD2,TGTGCCAGCAGCCTTACAAGGGGACTAGCGGGTACTATGTACTTC,CASSLTRGLAGTMYF
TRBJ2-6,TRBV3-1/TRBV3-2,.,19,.,TGTGCCAGCAGCCCCCAGCCGGGCAGGGAATTCGGTGGGGCCAACGTCCTGACTTTC,CASSPQPGREFGGANVLTF
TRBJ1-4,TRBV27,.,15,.,TGTGCCAGCAGTTTCGGCCTGGGAACTAATGAAAAACTGTTTTTT,CASSFGLGTNEKLFF
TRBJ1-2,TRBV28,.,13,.,TGTGCTATCGAGGGGGGTCCTAGATATGGCTACACCTTC,CAIEGGPRYGYTF
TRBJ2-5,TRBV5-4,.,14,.,TGTGCCAGCAGGCGCAGGGGGGATCAAGAGACCCAGTACTTC,CASRRRGDQETQYF
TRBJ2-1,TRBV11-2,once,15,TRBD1,TGTGCCAGCAGCTCGACAGGGATTCCTTACAATGAGCAGTTCTTC,CASSSTGIPYNEQFF
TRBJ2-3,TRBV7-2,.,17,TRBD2,TGTGCCAGCAGCTTAGCTTCTATAGCGGGAGGGCCAGATACGCAGTATTTT,CASSLASIAGGPDTQYF
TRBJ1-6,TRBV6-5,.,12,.,TGTGCCAGCAGTTACGTTGGGTCACCCCTCCACTTT,CASSYVGSPLHF
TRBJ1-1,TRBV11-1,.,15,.,TGTGCCAGCGGTCGTAGGGCGGGGTGGAACACTGAAGCTTTCTTT,CASGRRAGWNTEAFF
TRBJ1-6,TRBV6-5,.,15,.,TGTGCCAGCACCCAAGCGGGACAAGGGAGTTCACCCCTCCACTTT,CASTQAGQGSSPLHF
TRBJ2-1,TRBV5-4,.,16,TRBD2,TGTGCCAGCAGCCCACCGGGACTAGCGGGAGATATTGAGCAGTTCTTC,CASSPPGLAGDIEQFF
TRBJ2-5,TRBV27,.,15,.,TGTGCCAGCCGAGCGGAATCGGCGAACCAAGAGACCCAGTACTTC,CASRAESANQETQYF
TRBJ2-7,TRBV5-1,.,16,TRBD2,TGCGCCAGCAGCCCCCCCGGGGGGGCGGGAGCTTGGGAGCAGTACTTC,CASSPPGGAGAWEQYF
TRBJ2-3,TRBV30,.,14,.,TGTGCCTGGAGCAAAGGGGCGAGAGTAGATACGCAGTATTTT,CAWSKGARVDTQYF
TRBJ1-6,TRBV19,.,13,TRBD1,TGTGCCAGTAGTGGACCGGGACAGTCTCCTCTCCACTTT,CASSGPGQSPLHF
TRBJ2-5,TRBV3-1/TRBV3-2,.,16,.,TGTGCCAGCAGCCAACCTGAACCATTGGCGCTTGGGACCCAGTACTTC,CASSQPEPLALGTQYF
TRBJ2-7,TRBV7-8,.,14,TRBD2,TGTGCCAGCAGCCTACGGGGGGTCCAGAACGAGCAGTACTTC,CASSLRGVQNEQYF
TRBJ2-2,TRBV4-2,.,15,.,TGTGCCAGCAGCCAAGAGGAGTTAGTTGGTGGGGAGCTGTTTTTT,CASSQEELVGGELFF
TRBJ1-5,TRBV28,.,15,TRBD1,TGTGCCAGTATCGGGACAGGGGGCGGCAATCAGCCCCAGCATTTT,CASIGTGGGNQPQHF
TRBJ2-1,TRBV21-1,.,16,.,TGTGCCAGCAGCAAAGAACCGGGACAGAGTTACAATGAGCAGTTCTTC,CASSKEPGQSYNEQFF
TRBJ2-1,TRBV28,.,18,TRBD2,TGTGCCAGCAGTTCCCGAACCAGCGGGAGAGGTATATACAATGAGCAGTTCTTC,CASSSRTSGRGIYNEQFF